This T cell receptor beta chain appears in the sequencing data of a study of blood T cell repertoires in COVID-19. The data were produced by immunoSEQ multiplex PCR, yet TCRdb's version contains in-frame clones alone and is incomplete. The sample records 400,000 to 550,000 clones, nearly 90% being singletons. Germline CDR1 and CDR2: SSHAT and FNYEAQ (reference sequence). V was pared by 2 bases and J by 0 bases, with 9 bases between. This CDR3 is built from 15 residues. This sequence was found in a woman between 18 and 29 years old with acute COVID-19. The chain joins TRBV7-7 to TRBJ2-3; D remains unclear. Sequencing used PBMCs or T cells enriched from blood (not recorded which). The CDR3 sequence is CASSLTTTSTDTQYF. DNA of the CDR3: TGTGCCAGCAGCTTAACGACAACTAGCACAGATACGCAGTATTTT.